The subject of this entry is one T cell receptor beta chain. Some clones are missing from TCRdb's copy, which holds only in-frame ones; the method was immunoSEQ multiplex PCR. Of over 80,000 clones listed, roughly 80% were seen once; the top ten hold around 0.88%. The data were taken from a study of OX40 agonist ivuxolimab in advanced cancers. The starting material was CD4+ or CD8+ T cells sorted from blood, obtained in a trial of the OX40 agonist ivuxolimab. The sequence was collected from an adult with an advanced solid tumor such as melanoma, head and neck, liver or kidney cancer.

This CDR3 is CASSPRTLPETLHF. As DNA, the CDR3 is TGTGCCAGCAGCCCACGGACACTCCCGGAGACCCTCCACTTT. The chain joins TRBV7-8 to TRBJ1-6; D perhaps matches TRBD1 (5 bases). CDR1 and CDR2 (germline): SGHVS, FQNEAQ. The CDR3 consists of 14 residues. Between the trimmed V and J ends, which lost 5 bases and 14 bases, there was a span of 19 bases.